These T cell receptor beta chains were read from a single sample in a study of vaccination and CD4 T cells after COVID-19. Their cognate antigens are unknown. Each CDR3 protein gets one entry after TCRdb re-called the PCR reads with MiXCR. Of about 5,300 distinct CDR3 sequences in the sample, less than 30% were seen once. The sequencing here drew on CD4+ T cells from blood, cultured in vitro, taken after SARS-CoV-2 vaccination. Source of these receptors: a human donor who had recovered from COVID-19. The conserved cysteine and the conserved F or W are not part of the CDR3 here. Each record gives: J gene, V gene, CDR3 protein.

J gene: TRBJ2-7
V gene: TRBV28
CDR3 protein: ASSTGRSYEQY

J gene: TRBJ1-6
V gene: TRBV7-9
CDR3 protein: ASSLEDTYNSPLH

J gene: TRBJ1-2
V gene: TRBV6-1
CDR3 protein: ASIDDRNYGYT

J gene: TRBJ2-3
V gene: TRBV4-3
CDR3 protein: ASSQVGGASTDTQY

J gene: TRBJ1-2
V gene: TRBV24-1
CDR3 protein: ATSETGTGGRIYGYT

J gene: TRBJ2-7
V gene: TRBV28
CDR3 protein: ASSPREGY

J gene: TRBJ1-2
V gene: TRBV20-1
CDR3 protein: SATGQGGVGYT

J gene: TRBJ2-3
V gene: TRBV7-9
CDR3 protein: ASSPGTASTDTQY

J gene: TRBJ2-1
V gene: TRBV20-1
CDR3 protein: SARERGLAFSEQF

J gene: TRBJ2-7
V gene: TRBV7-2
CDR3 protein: ASRPGLAVNEQY

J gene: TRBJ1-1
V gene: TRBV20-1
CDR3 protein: SARGGFTEAF

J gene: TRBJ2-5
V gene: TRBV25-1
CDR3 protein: ASSDRGLETEETQY

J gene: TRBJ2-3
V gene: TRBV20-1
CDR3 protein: SVETSGTDTQY

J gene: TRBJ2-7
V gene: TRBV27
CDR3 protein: ASSLWGTSGYEQY

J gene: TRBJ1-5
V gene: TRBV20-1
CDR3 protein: SASTGINQPQH

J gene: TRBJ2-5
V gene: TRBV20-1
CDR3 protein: SATRVLDSETQY

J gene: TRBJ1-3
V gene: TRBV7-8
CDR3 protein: ASSLSQNTIY

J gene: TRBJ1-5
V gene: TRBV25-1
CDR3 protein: ASSDLQGSNQPQH

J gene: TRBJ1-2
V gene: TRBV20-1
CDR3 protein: SARMTDVNYGYT

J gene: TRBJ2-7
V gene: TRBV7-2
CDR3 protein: ASSTHVGTGGYEQY

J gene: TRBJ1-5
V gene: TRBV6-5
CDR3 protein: ASSYERDQPQH

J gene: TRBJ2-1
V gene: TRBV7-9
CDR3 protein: ASSLPAVASEQF

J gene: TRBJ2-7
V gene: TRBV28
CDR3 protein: ASIPGTSGSYEQY

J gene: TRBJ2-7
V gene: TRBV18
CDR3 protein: ASSSRIEGDEQY